This TCR beta chain was found in a study of cytomegalovirus exposure and HLA in healthy donors. Primers: 60 Vbeta forward and 13 Jbeta reverse. Here immunoSEQ multiplex PCR was the method, and the copy in TCRdb shows in-frame clones only, minus some. The data show 110,000 to 150,000 clones, around 80% seen once. The V gene end was trimmed by 0 bases and the J gene end by 9 bases; junction bases not matched to a gene: 6. From germline, CDR1 is SGHRS and CDR2 YFSETQ. This CDR3 has 15 residues. The sequenced material came from PBMCs. The sequence derives from a man in his forties or fifties in good health and CMV-seronegative. The chain carries TRBV5-1 and TRBJ1-6; 7 nucleotides line up with TRBD1. The CDR3 sequence is CASSLGDREFSPLHF. The CDR3 bases are TGCGCCAGCAGCTTGGGCGACAGGGAGTTTTCACCCCTCCACTTT.